This TCR beta chain is from a study of blood T cell repertoires in COVID-19. Looking at the study overall: Acute-phase and convalescent COVID-19 samples originated in the United States, Italy and Spain. From T cells, B-cell-depleted T cells, or PBMCs came the material, which was cDNA or gDNA.

This clone was picked up one time. In the original workflow: Reference gene primer amplification gave estimated nucleated cell counts. The data were produced by immunoSEQ multiplex PCR, yet TCRdb's version contains in-frame clones alone and is incomplete. V, J and clone size were drawn from that table, and D and trimming were deduced from the DNA. The sample has approximately 210,000 clones, 88% seen once. The CDR3 consists of 15 residues. Trimming took 1 base from V and 1 from J, leaving 11 bases between them. CDR1 is SGHKS, CDR2 YYEKEE, per germline (reference sequence). The chain employs TRBV5-5 and TRBJ2-5; D might be TRBD2 (5 bases). The receptor was derived from a human donor in a cohort sampled during active COVID-19. The sample consisted of peripheral blood. The CDR3 sequence is CASSLLGGPQETQYF. The CDR3, as DNA: TGTGCCAGCAGCTTGTTAGGCGGGCCCCAAGAGACCCAGTACTTC.